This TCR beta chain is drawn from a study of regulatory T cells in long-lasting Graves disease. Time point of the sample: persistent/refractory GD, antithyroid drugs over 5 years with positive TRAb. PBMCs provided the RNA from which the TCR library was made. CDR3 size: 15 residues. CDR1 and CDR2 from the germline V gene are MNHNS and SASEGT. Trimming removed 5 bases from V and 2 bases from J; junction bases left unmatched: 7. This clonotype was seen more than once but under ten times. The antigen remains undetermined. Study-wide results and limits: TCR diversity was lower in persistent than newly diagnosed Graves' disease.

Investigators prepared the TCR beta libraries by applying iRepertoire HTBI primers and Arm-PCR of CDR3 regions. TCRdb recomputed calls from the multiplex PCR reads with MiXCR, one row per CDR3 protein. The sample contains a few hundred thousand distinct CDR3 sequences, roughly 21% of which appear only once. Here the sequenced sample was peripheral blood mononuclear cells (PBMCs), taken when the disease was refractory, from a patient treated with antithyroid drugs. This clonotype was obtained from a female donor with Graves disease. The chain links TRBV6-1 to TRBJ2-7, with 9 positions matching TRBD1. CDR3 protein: CASSTRDRVPYEQYF. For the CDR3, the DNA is TGTGCCAGCAGTACCCGGGACAGGGTGCCCTACGAGCAGTACTTC.